The sequence of this T cell receptor (beta chain) was determined in a study of T cells in Graves' hyperthyroidism and ophthalmopathy. From RNA transcripts, TCR beta CDR3 regions were amplified. The HTBI primer set was used in a first-round RT-PCR of the TCR CDR3. One entry per CDR3 protein results from TCRdb running MiXCR on the multiplex PCR reads. The table shows approximately 690,000 distinct CDR3 sequences, with more than 12% occurring only once. This clonotype was picked up one time. Germline V gene lookup returns CDR1 SQVTM and CDR2 ANQGSEA. V lost 6 bases, J lost 2 bases, and 7 bases stayed unmatched. This CDR3 has 14 amino acids.

The sample comprised blood. This receptor was obtained from a woman between 50 and 59 years old with Graves' ophthalmopathy. The rearrangement uses TRBV29-1 and TRBJ2-7; 10 bases are shared with TRBD2. DNA of the CDR3: TGCAGCGTATCCCGGACTAGCGGAACCTACGAGCAGTACTTC. This translates into CSVSRTSGTYEQYF.